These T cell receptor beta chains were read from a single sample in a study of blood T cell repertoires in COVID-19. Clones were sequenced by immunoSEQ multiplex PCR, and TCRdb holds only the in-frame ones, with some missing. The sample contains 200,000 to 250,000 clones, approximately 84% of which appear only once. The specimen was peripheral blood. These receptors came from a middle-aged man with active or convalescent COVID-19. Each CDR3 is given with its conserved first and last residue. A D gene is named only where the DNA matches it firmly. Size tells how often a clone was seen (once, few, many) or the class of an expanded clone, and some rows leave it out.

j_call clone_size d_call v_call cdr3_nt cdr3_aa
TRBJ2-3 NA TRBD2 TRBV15 TGTGCCACCAGCAACTACTTAGCGGGCGGAGATACGCAGTATTTT CATSNYLAGGDTQYF
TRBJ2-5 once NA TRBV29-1 TGCAGCGTGTCTAAAGTGGAGACCCAGTACTTC CSVSKVETQYF
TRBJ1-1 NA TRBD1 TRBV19 TGTGCCAGTAGTACTCGCGGACAGGGGGCATGGGACACTGAAGCTTTCTTT CASSTRGQGAWDTEAFF
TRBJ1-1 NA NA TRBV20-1 TGCAGTGATAACAGGGCGGGTGAAGCTTTCTTT CSDNRAGEAFF
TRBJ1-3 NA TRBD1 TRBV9 TGTGCCTCAACGGGATCCGGGGACAGCTCTGGAAACACCATATATTTT CASTGSGDSSGNTIYF
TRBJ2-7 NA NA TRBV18 TGTGCCAGCTCACCGGCGGTCTCCTACGAGCAGTACTTC CASSPAVSYEQYF
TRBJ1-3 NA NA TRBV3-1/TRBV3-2 TGTGCCAGCAGCCAGAGCTCTGGAAACACCATATATTTT CASSQSSGNTIYF
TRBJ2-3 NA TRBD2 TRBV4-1 TGCGCCAGCAGCCAAGATTCAGGGCGGGAGGCATCCGATACGCAGTATTTT CASSQDSGREASDTQYF
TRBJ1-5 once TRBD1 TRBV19 TGTGCCAGTAGTGTCGGACAGGGTGTTCAGCCCCAGCATTTT CASSVGQGVQPQHF
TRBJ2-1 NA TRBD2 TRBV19 TGTGCCAGTAGTCCCACCGGGGTCGGGGGGACCCTTGGGGTCTTGTTCTTC CASSPTGVGGTLGVLFF
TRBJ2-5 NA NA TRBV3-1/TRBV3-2 TGTGCCAGCAGCCAAGATGTTGCGGCTTGGGAGACCCAGTACTTC CASSQDVAAWETQYF
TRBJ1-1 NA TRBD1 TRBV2 TGTGCCAGCAGCGAATTGACAGGGACTTTCACTGAAGCTTTCTTT CASSELTGTFTEAFF
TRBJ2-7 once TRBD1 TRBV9 TGTGCCAGCAGCGTCGGGACAGGGATCCTCTACGAGCAGTACTTC CASSVGTGILYEQYF
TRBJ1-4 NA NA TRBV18 TGTGCCAGCTCCAGGGAAACTAATGAAAAACTGTTTTTT CASSRETNEKLFF
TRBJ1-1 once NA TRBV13 TGTGCCAGCAGCGCCTTTGGGCACGGCGCGACTGAAGCTTTCTTT CASSAFGHGATEAFF
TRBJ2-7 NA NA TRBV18 TGTGCCAGCTCACCCAGTGGCAGCGAGCAGTACTTC CASSPSGSEQYF